The rows below give T cell receptor beta chains drawn from one sample of a study of T cell repertoires in cytomegalovirus infection. TCRdb reprocessed the reads with MiXCR, giving one entry per CDR3 protein. Counted here are tens of thousands of distinct CDR3 sequences, 42% occurring once; the ten biggest clones make up about 94%. These receptors have no known antigen. The sample in question was CD8+ T cells from cultured PBMCs, obtained from culture after CMV antigen stimulation. The source of these receptors is a human donor in good health (CMV status not recorded). Some clones in this sample may be carry-over from other donors' samples. CDR3s include the opening cysteine and the closing phenylalanine or tryptophan. The D gene is left open where the match is weak. Some rows have no size entry. The others give once, few or many, or a class for an expanded clone.

clone_size: NA
v_call: TRBV9
j_call: TRBJ2-1
d_call: TRBD2
cdr3_aa: CASSPTGGGNNEQFF
cdr3_nt: TGTGCCAGCAGCCCGACTGGCGGGGGGAACAATGAGCAGTTCTTC

clone_size: few
v_call: TRBV12-5
j_call: TRBJ1-1
d_call: TRBD1
cdr3_aa: CASGLPNRGLETEAFF
cdr3_nt: TGTGCTAGTGGTTTGCCTAATAGGGGGCTTGAGACTGAAGCTTTCTTT

clone_size: NA
v_call: TRBV9
j_call: TRBJ1-5
d_call: NA
cdr3_aa: CASSVGPTSNQPQHF
cdr3_nt: TGTGCCAGCAGCGTAGGCCCCACTAGCAATCAGCCCCAGCATTTT

clone_size: few
v_call: TRBV7-2
j_call: TRBJ1-1
d_call: NA
cdr3_aa: CASSPLGGNTEAFF
cdr3_nt: TGTGCCAGCAGCCCCCTCGGGGGAAACACTGAAGCTTTCTTT

clone_size: once
v_call: TRBV4-1
j_call: TRBJ1-1
d_call: NA
cdr3_aa: CASSPSVSRDTEAFF
cdr3_nt: TGCGCCAGCAGCCCCTCAGTCTCAAGGGACACTGAAGCTTTCTTT

clone_size: many
v_call: TRBV6-1
j_call: TRBJ2-3
d_call: NA
cdr3_aa: CASRGTLSTDTQYF
cdr3_nt: TGTGCCAGCCGGGGGACACTATCCACAGATACGCAGTATTTT

clone_size: many
v_call: TRBV4-2
j_call: TRBJ1-1
d_call: NA
cdr3_aa: CASSQGGSTGTEAFF
cdr3_nt: TGTGCCAGCAGCCAAGGGGGGTCGACAGGAACTGAAGCTTTCTTT

clone_size: few
v_call: TRBV27
j_call: TRBJ1-1
d_call: NA
cdr3_aa: CASSALGTEAFF
cdr3_nt: TGTGCCAGCAGTGCCCTAGGAACTGAAGCTTTCTTT

clone_size: many
v_call: TRBV4-1
j_call: TRBJ1-3
d_call: NA
cdr3_aa: CASSQAGKGGNTIYF
cdr3_nt: TGCGCCAGCAGCCAAGCAGGGAAAGGTGGAAACACCATATATTTT

clone_size: NA
v_call: TRBV4-2
j_call: TRBJ1-4
d_call: NA
cdr3_aa: CASSQDQQSGEEKLFF
cdr3_nt: TGTGCCAGCAGCCAAGATCAGCAGTCAGGGGAAGAAAAACTGTTTTTT

clone_size: NA
v_call: TRBV7-9
j_call: TRBJ2-3
d_call: NA
cdr3_aa: CASSSYTDTQYF
cdr3_nt: TGTGCCAGCAGCTCCTACACAGATACGCAGTATTTT

clone_size: few
v_call: TRBV5-6
j_call: TRBJ2-7
d_call: TRBD1
cdr3_aa: CASSLGTGGFEQYF
cdr3_nt: TGTGCCAGCAGCTTGGGGACAGGGGGCTTCGAGCAGTACTTC

clone_size: few
v_call: TRBV3-1
j_call: TRBJ2-7
d_call: TRBD2
cdr3_aa: CASSQDPRAGADYEQYF
cdr3_nt: TGTGCCAGCAGCCAAGATCCACGAGCGGGAGCGGACTACGAGCAGTACTTC

clone_size: NA
v_call: TRBV24-1
j_call: TRBJ2-7
d_call: NA
cdr3_aa: CATSDHRSEQYF
cdr3_nt: TGTGCCACCAGTGATCACAGGAGCGAGCAGTACTTC

clone_size: many
v_call: TRBV4-1
j_call: TRBJ2-3
d_call: NA
cdr3_aa: CASSQDPGAGISTDTQYF
cdr3_nt: TGCGCCAGCAGCCAAGACCCGGGAGCGGGTATTAGCACAGATACGCAGTATTTT

clone_size: NA
v_call: TRBV7-9
j_call: TRBJ2-5
d_call: NA
cdr3_aa: CASSLAGVETQYF
cdr3_nt: TGTGCCAGCAGCTTAGCAGGGGTAGAGACCCAGTACTTC

clone_size: NA
v_call: TRBV6-2/TRBV6-3
j_call: TRBJ2-3
d_call: TRBD2
cdr3_aa: CASSTDSGRAEDTQYF
cdr3_nt: TGTGCCAGCAGTACGGATAGCGGGAGGGCCGAAGATACGCAGTATTTT

clone_size: few
v_call: TRBV2
j_call: TRBJ1-5
d_call: NA
cdr3_aa: CASSEVAGPYSNQPQHF
cdr3_nt: TGTGCCAGCAGTGAGGTGGCAGGGCCCTATAGCAATCAGCCCCAGCATTTT

clone_size: NA
v_call: TRBV3-1
j_call: TRBJ1-6
d_call: NA
cdr3_aa: CASSQGFERSSPLHF
cdr3_nt: TGTGCCAGCAGCCAAGGATTCGAGAGGAGTTCACCCCTCCACTTT

clone_size: NA
v_call: TRBV19
j_call: TRBJ2-7
d_call: NA
cdr3_aa: CASSIGDGYEQYF
cdr3_nt: TGTGCCAGTAGTATCGGGGACGGGTACGAGCAGTACTTC

clone_size: NA
v_call: TRBV12-3/TRBV12-4
j_call: TRBJ2-3
d_call: TRBD2
cdr3_aa: CASSFASGGGDTQYF
cdr3_nt: TGTGCCAGCAGTTTCGCTAGCGGGGGAGGAGATACGCAGTATTTT

clone_size: NA
v_call: TRBV7-2
j_call: TRBJ2-2
d_call: TRBD1
cdr3_aa: CASSLATGGANTGELFF
cdr3_nt: TGTGCCAGCAGCTTAGCGACAGGGGGAGCGAACACCGGGGAGCTGTTTTTT

clone_size: NA
v_call: TRBV7-9
j_call: TRBJ2-7
d_call: NA
cdr3_aa: CASSPLPGHGEEQYF
cdr3_nt: TGTGCCAGCAGCCCCCTACCGGGGCACGGGGAAGAGCAGTACTTC

clone_size: NA
v_call: TRBV6-2/TRBV6-3
j_call: TRBJ2-2
d_call: NA
cdr3_aa: CASRAAINTGELFF
cdr3_nt: TGTGCCAGCAGAGCAGCGATTAACACCGGGGAGCTGTTTTTT

clone_size: NA
v_call: TRBV7-6
j_call: TRBJ1-2
d_call: NA
cdr3_aa: CASSPDAVSYTF
cdr3_nt: TGTGCCAGCAGCCCGGACGCCGTGAGCTACACCTTC

clone_size: NA
v_call: TRBV19
j_call: TRBJ1-1
d_call: NA
cdr3_aa: CASSPDRRTEAFF
cdr3_nt: TGTGCCAGTAGTCCCGACAGAAGAACTGAAGCTTTCTTT

clone_size: many
v_call: TRBV7-8
j_call: TRBJ2-3
d_call: TRBD2
cdr3_aa: CASSLRVAGGTTDTQYF
cdr3_nt: TGTGCCAGCAGCTTAAGGGTAGCGGGAGGAACCACAGATACGCAGTATTTT

clone_size: few
v_call: TRBV11-2
j_call: TRBJ2-1
d_call: NA
cdr3_aa: CASSLAVRYPRNEQFF
cdr3_nt: TGTGCCAGCAGCTTAGCCGTCCGGTACCCCAGAAATGAGCAGTTCTTC

clone_size: few
v_call: TRBV28
j_call: TRBJ1-5
d_call: NA
cdr3_aa: CASSSNAPPEHF
cdr3_nt: TGTGCCAGCAGTTCAAACGCACCGCCCGAGCATTTT

clone_size: NA
v_call: TRBV7-6
j_call: TRBJ2-7
d_call: TRBD2
cdr3_aa: CASSLETSGYEQYF
cdr3_nt: TGTGCCAGCAGCTTGGAAACTAGCGGATACGAGCAGTACTTC

clone_size: once
v_call: TRBV20-1
j_call: TRBJ2-6
d_call: TRBD1
cdr3_aa: CSAPSWTGPAGANVLTF
cdr3_nt: TGCAGTGCTCCCTCTTGGACAGGGCCGGCCGGGGCCAACGTCCTGACTTTC

clone_size: many
v_call: TRBV12-3/TRBV12-4
j_call: TRBJ1-1
d_call: TRBD1
cdr3_aa: CASSLGQGVNDEAFF
cdr3_nt: TGTGCCAGCAGTTTGGGGCAGGGGGTCAATGATGAAGCTTTCTTT

clone_size: few
v_call: TRBV7-2
j_call: TRBJ2-7
d_call: TRBD2
cdr3_aa: CASSTRTSGGQTYYEQYF
cdr3_nt: TGTGCCAGCAGCACACGGACTAGCGGCGGCCAGACCTACTACGAGCAGTACTTC

clone_size: few
v_call: TRBV7-3
j_call: TRBJ2-1
d_call: NA
cdr3_aa: CASSHRRGSYNEQFF
cdr3_nt: TGTGCCAGCAGCCATCGTCGGGGCTCCTACAATGAGCAGTTCTTC

clone_size: few
v_call: TRBV7-8
j_call: TRBJ2-7
d_call: NA
cdr3_aa: CASSLGGRSYEQYF
cdr3_nt: TGTGCCAGCAGCTTAGGGGGCAGGTCCTACGAGCAGTACTTC

clone_size: NA
v_call: TRBV30
j_call: TRBJ2-7
d_call: TRBD1
cdr3_aa: CAWSVGKTGGGDASYEQYF
cdr3_nt: TGTGCCTGGAGTGTAGGGAAAACAGGGGGTGGGGACGCCTCCTACGAGCAGTACTTC

clone_size: few
v_call: TRBV2
j_call: TRBJ2-7
d_call: NA
cdr3_aa: CASSEAGATYEQYF
cdr3_nt: TGTGCCAGCAGTGAAGCGGGGGCTACCTACGAGCAGTACTTC